This T cell receptor (beta chain) was sequenced for a study of cytomegalovirus exposure and HLA in healthy donors. General study findings and limits: Based on reports, TCR beta sequences accurately predicted HLA-A and HLA-B alleles for most subjects.

As for this clone: Its antigen remains unknown.

Among the donors, all were healthy bone marrow donors. The PCR made use of 60 Vbeta and 13 Jbeta primers. Authors' data handling: Later, some 75 million unique TCR beta chains were counted in an analysis, and around 11 million of them were shared. The data were produced by immunoSEQ multiplex PCR, yet TCRdb's version contains in-frame clones alone and is incomplete. That table is the source of V, J and clone size, and D and trimming were worked out from the DNA. Found here are around 250,000 clones, about 80% of them singletons; the top ten hold almost 8%. Trimming took off 5 bases at V and 4 bases at J, with 12 bases between the two ends. The CDR3 length is 14 residues. Germline CDR1 and CDR2: MGHDK and SYGVNS.

This clonotype originated in a woman aged 55-70 years in good health and CMV-seropositive. The V gene is TRBV25-1, the J gene TRBJ1-3; D is uncertain. Material: PBMCs. The CDR3 sequence: CASSRAELGNTIYF. DNA for the CDR3: TGTGCCAGCAGTCGAGCTGAGCTAGGAAACACCATATATTTT. Combining the CDR3 with reference TRBV25-1 and TRBJ1-3 gives the whole variable domain EADIYQTPRYLVIGTGKKITLECSQTMGHDKMYWYQQDPGMELHLIHYSYGVNSTEKGDLSSESTVSRIRTEHFPLTLESARPSHTSQYLCASSRAELGNTIYFGEGSWLTVV.